This T cell receptor beta chain appears in the sequencing data of a study of human T cells and chemical hapten exposure. About the study: Each patch test put 0.01% DPC on the upper back, and results were read at 6 days.

Time point indicated: pre-sensitization, week 0. As to treatment: therapeutic diphenylcyclopropenone sensitization with weekly scalp DPC. This clonotype was detected many times. Antigen unknown. TCRdb re-called the RACE reads through MiXCR, storing one row per CDR3 protein. The sample has tens of thousands of distinct CDR3 sequences; 8% to 10% are singletons. Study observations and caveats: Significantly more large CDR3 similarity clusters were formed by expanded TCRs than by controls. With DPC sensitization, TCRs exceeding 1 in 1000 frequency showed no change. Given that the donors had alopecia, their immune response may differ from that seen in healthy people.

The sequence derives from a woman aged 40 to 50 with alopecia areata. Some clones in this sample may be carry-over from other donors' samples. The sample consisted of whole blood, taken in connection with sensitization to the hapten diphenylcyclopropenone (DPC).

CDR3 residues: CASSPPGYRPTDTQYF. In DNA form, the CDR3 reads TGTGCCAGCAGTCCCCCGGGTTATAGGCCCACAGATACGCAGTATTTT. This rearrangement joins TRBV27 to TRBJ2-3; D gene unclear. The V gene lost 5 bases and the J gene lost 2 bases, with 17 bases spanning the gap. The CDR3 contains 16 residues. CDR1 and CDR2 from the germline V gene are MNHEY and SMNVEV (reference sequence).